Shown below are 9 T cell receptor beta chains from a single sample sequenced in a study of T cell repertoires in cytomegalovirus infection. A single record per CDR3 protein comes from TCRdb applying MiXCR to the reads. The sample lists around 180,000 distinct CDR3 sequences; 28% were seen once. Material: PBMCs. Every receptor here comes from a human donor in good health (CMV status not recorded). Some clones in this sample may be carry-over from other donors' samples.

This clonotype has more than one count but fewer than ten. The chain joins TRBV19 to TRBJ1-2, with TRBD1 identical over 7 bases. With V trimmed by 11 bases and J by 6 bases, 12 bases remained unmatched. The CDR3 sequence is 13 residues long. CDR1 is LNHDA and CDR2 is SQIVND in the germline V gene (reference sequence). The CDR3 nucleotides read TGTGCCTCAGAAAGACAGGGCGGAAATGGCTACACCTTC. This sequence encodes CASERQGGNGYTF.

This clonotype was detected many times. The chain employs TRBV7-9 and TRBJ2-7; 9 bases fit TRBD1. The CDR3 runs 15 residues. The V segment lost 4 bases and the J segment 2 bases; nucleotides outside the gene matches: 6. From germline, CDR1 is SEHNR and CDR2 FQNEAQ (reference sequence). Here the CDR3 reads CASSSSGQGAYEQYF. As DNA, the CDR3 is TGTGCCAGCAGCTCTTCGGGACAGGGAGCCTACGAGCAGTACTTC.

The rearrangement uses TRBV4-3 and TRBJ1-6; no clear D. CDR1 and CDR2 from the germline V gene are LGHNA and YSLEER. V dropped 0 bases and J dropped 13 bases, with 13 bases sitting between them. The CDR3 runs 14 residues. CDR3 bases: TGCGCCAGCAGCCAAGATTTTTTGGAGCCGCCCCTCCACTTT. Residues: CASSQDFLEPPLHF.

J is TRBJ2-1 and V is TRBV7-2; D may match TRBD1 or TRBD2 (5 bases each). V was cut by 1 base and J by 9 bases, with 10 bases left in between. This CDR3 region has 13 residues. The germline gives CDR1 SGHTA, CDR2 FQGNSA. This CDR3 reads CASSLGGVGEQFF. In DNA, the CDR3 is TGTGCCAGCAGCTTAGGAGGGGTGGGTGAGCAGTTCTTC.

This clonotype was counted a few times. This sequence joins TRBV5-1 and TRBJ2-4; D is uncertain. CDR1 SGHRS and CDR2 YFSETQ come from the germline V gene. The length of the CDR3 is 15 residues. V lost 4 bases, J lost 2 bases, and 13 bases lay in between. The CDR3 bases are TGCGCCAGCAGCCCCCTAGAGGATCCCAAAAACATTCAGTACTTC. It specifies CASSPLEDPKNIQYF.

This clonotype has only a few counts. This chain connects TRBV7-8 to TRBJ1-1; a weak D match, TRBD1 (6 bases). The germline V gene has CDR1 SGHVS and CDR2 FQNEAQ. This CDR3 has 16 residues. V was cut by 5 bases and J by 1 base, with 17 bases left in between. CDR3 loop: CASSVRGLGGNTEAFF. In nucleotides, the CDR3 is TGTGCCAGCAGCGTCAGGGGCCTCGGAGGGAACACTGAAGCTTTCTTT. Looking up the rest from reference TRBV7-8 and TRBJ1-1 gives the full variable domain: GAGVSQSPRYKVAKRGQDVALRCDPISGHVSLFWYQQALGQGPEFLTYFQNEAQLDKSGLPSDRFFAERPEGSVSTLKIQRTQQEDSAVYLCASSVRGLGGNTEAFFGQGTRLTVV.

The rearrangement links TRBV14 to TRBJ1-6; D call uncertain. V lost 1 base, J lost 14 bases, and 9 bases lay in between. This CDR3 has 12 amino acids. CDR1 and CDR2 (germline): SGHDN, FVKESK. This CDR3 reads CASSQVGITLHF. As DNA, the CDR3 is TGTGCCAGCAGCCAAGTAGGGATAACCCTCCACTTT.

Comment on this clonotype: With a much larger clone just one base away, this may be a read error. V is TRBV12-5 and J is TRBJ2-1; D gene unclear. CDR1 and CDR2 from the germline V gene are LGHNT and FRNRAP. The CDR3 runs 14 residues. CDR3 in DNA: TGTGCTAGTGGTTCTCCCGACCTCTACGATGAGCAGTTCTTC. Its translation: CASGSPDLYDEQFF. The whole variable domain, filled in from reference TRBV12-5 and TRBJ2-1, reads DARVTQTPRHKVTEMGQEVTMRCQPILGHNTVFWYRQTMMQGLELLAYFRNRAPLDDSGMPKDRFSAEMPDATLATLKIQPSEPRDSAVYFCASGSPDLYDEQFFGPGTRLTVL.

This chain joins TRBV18 and TRBJ2-5; D remains unclear. This CDR3 has 12 residues. Deletions cut 10 bases from V and 1 base from J, with 10 bases between. Per germline, CDR1 KGHSH and CDR2 LQKENI. DNA for the CDR3: TGTGCCACCTCGGGTCCCCAAGAGACCCAGTACTTC. This translates into CATSGPQETQYF.